The clone carrying this TCR beta chain occurred many times. This entry comes from a study of blood T cells in healthy people across ages. This CDR3 region has 13 residues. Germline CDR1 SGHKS, CDR2 YYEKEE (reference sequence). V was clipped by 1 base and J by 5 bases, with 9 bases between them. The authors ran a second PCR of about 6 to 11 cycles using a sample-barcoded 5' primer and a J-beta primer mix. TCRdb ran MiXCR on the 5' RACE reads and lists one entry per CDR3 protein. The data show 1.5 million to 2 million distinct CDR3 sequences, about 50% seen once. The clonotype was recovered from a woman aged 40 to 50 in good health. Sequencing input: blood. J is TRBJ2-5 and V is TRBV5-5; D call uncertain. For the CDR3, the DNA is TGTGCCAGCAGCTTGAGGGCTCAGGAGACCCAGTACTTC. Translated, it gives CASSLRAQETQYF.